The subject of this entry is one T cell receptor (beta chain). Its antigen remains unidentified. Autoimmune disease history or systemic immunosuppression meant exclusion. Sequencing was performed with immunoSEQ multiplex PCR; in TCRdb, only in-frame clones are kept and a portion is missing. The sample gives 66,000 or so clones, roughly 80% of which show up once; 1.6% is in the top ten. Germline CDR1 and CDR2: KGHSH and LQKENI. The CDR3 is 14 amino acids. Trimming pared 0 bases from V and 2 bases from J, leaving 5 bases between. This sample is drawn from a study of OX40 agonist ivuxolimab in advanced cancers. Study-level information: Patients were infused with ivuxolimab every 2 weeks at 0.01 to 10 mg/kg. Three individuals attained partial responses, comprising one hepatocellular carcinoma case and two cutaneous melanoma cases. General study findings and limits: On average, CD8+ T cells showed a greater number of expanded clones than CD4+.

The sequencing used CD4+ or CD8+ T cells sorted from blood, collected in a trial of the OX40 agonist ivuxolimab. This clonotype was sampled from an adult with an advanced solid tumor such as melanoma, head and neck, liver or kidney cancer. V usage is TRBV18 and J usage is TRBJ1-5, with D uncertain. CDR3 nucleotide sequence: TGTGCCAGCTCACCACCGTCCCGCAATCAGCCCCAGCATTTT. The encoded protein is CASSPPSRNQPQHF.